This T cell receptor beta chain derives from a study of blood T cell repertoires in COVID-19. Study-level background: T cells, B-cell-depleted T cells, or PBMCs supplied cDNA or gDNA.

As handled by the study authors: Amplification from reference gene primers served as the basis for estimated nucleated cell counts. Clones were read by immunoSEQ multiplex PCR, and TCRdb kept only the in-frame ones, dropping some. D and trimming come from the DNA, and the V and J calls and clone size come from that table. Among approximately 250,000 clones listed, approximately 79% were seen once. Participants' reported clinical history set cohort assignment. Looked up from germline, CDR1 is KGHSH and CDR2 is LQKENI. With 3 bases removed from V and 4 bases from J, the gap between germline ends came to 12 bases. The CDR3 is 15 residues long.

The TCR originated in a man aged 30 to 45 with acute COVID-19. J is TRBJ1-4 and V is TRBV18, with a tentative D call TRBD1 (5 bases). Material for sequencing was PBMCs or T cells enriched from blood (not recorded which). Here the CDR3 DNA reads TGTGCCAGCTCACCCACAGGAAACTATAATGAAAAACTGTTTTTT. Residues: CASSPTGNYNEKLFF.